This TCR beta chain was observed in a study of shared clonotypes between healthy human individuals. V was shortened by 4 bases and J by 4 bases, with 26 bases between the two germline ends. This CDR3 spans 18 amino acids. Germline values: CDR1 SGHTA, CDR2 FQGNSA. Original handling: For the immunoSEQ data, sequences were junction-only without quality scores, so filtering differed. The protocol was immunoSEQ multiplex PCR, while the TCRdb copy is restricted to in-frame clones and leaves out a portion. The D gene and trimming were derived from the DNA, and the V and J assignments and clone size from that table. The sample carries about 2.4 million clones, 90% to 95% recorded once. About this clone: Its antigen is unidentified.

The study, taken as a whole, reports: Non-shared clonotypes were found to have lower generation probabilities than the clonotypes that were shared by all four of the sorted-subset donors. In four donors, around 5% of naive CD4 clonotypes appeared in common. The study drew on few donors, limiting represented genetic and exposure-history diversity.

This TCR came from a man younger than 35 in good health. Some clones in this sample may be carry-over from other donors' samples. The V and J genes are TRBV7-2 and TRBJ2-7; D may be TRBD2 (6 bases). Sequencing was carried out using naive CD4+ T cells from PBMCs. The subset: CD45RA+ positively selected. The CDR3 sequence is CASSSKRPGGVMGYEQYF. The CDR3 coding sequence is TGTGCCAGCAGCTCGAAACGCCCGGGCGGGGTGATGGGATACGAGCAGTACTTC.